This TCR beta chain is drawn from a study of blood T cells in healthy people across ages. Broader study findings: Researchers report that TCR beta diversity correlated strongly with naive T cell percentage. Long-lived donors carried more naive CD4+ cells and greater diversity than aged donors.

This clonotype was recorded a few times. Its antigen is currently unknown. V gave up 0 bases and J gave up 2 bases; unmatched junction bases: 8. This CDR3 contains 19 residues. CDR1 is SGHTA and CDR2 is FQGNSA in the germline V gene. Sample-barcoded 5' priming and a J-beta primer mix drove a second PCR of roughly 6 to 12 cycles. One entry per CDR3 protein, called by TCRdb with MiXCR from the 5' RACE reads. Of 380,000 or so distinct CDR3 sequences listed, roughly half were seen once; the top ten hold around 49%. This TCR was sampled from a man in his sixties in good health. The specimen sequenced was blood. The chain joins TRBV7-2 to TRBJ2-3; 13 nucleotides line up with TRBD2. Here the CDR3 reads CASSLAPPGLAGSTDTQYF. CDR3 nucleotides: TGTGCCAGCAGCTTAGCCCCCCCGGGACTAGCGGGGTCCACAGATACGCAGTATTTT. Looking up the rest from reference TRBV7-2 and TRBJ2-3 gives the full variable domain: GAGVSQSPSNKVTEKGKDVELRCDPISGHTALYWYRQSLGQGLEFLIYFQGNSAPDKSGLPSDRFSAERTGGSVSTLTIQRTQQEDSAVYLCASSLAPPGLAGSTDTQYFGPGTRLTVL.